This TCR beta chain is from a study of early T cells in non-severe SARS-CoV-2 infection. Study as a whole: It was bulk RNA from unsorted whole blood that was sequenced, and the chains were unpaired. General study findings and limits: The matching step, a VDJdb search, favored anti-spike CD8 responses and missed private and CD4 specificities.

Unique molecular identifiers tagged individual cDNA molecules. A single record per CDR3 protein comes from TCRdb applying MiXCR to the 5' RACE reads. The data hold fewer than 35,000 distinct CDR3 sequences, with approximately 5.2% observed a single time. At least ten counts were recorded for this clonotype. The antigen is not known. Germline is not matched at one junction end, which may reflect a read error. Sequencing used whole blood. This TCR derives from an adult who was a healthcare worker with PCR-confirmed SARS-CoV-2 infection or an uninfected control (not recorded which).

In DNA, the CDR3 is TGTGCCAGCAGCCAAGATCCGGCCTCCTGGAACTTC. This translates into CASSQDPASWNF. V is TRBV3-1 and J is TRBJ2-7; no definite D call. The CDR3 contains 12 residues. From germline, CDR1 is LGHDT and CDR2 YNNKEL (reference sequence).